The 32 T cell receptor beta chains reported below all come from one sample, sequenced in a study of blood T cells in healthy people across ages. A J-beta primer mix and a sample-barcoded 5' primer were used in a second PCR of roughly 7 to 12 cycles. Each CDR3 protein gets one entry after TCRdb re-called the 5' RACE reads with MiXCR. The sample holds about 560,000 distinct CDR3 sequences, about 25% seen once. The sample was also linked to a second study, of T cells of mothers and their children.

Sequenced sample: blood. The receptors here all came from a boy aged 2-15 years in good health.

This clonotype was found a few times. The chain uses TRBV10-3 and TRBJ2-3, with TRBD2 identical over 11 bases. Germline V CDR1 and CDR2: ENHRY, SYGVKD. The V gene end was trimmed by 2 bases and the J gene end by 3 bases; junction bases not matched to a gene: 16. The CDR3 has 20 amino acids. CDR3 sequence: CAISEEGTSGSWLKTDTQYF. CDR3 DNA sequence: TGTGCCATCAGTGAGGAGGGGACTAGCGGTTCCTGGCTTAAAACAGATACGCAGTATTTT.

The chain carries TRBV11-2 and TRBJ2-5; D is ambiguous. The CDR3 runs 14 residues. Trimming left V 4 bases short and J 1 base short, with 10 bases between. Germline V CDR1 and CDR2: SGHAT, FQNNGV. The CDR3 bases are TGTGCCAGCAGCTATCTATTGGGCCAAGAGACCCAGTACTTC. It translates to CASSYLLGQETQYF.

The CDR3: CAISPMVMEAPTYEQYF. The CDR3 nucleotides are TGTGCCATCAGCCCGATGGTTATGGAGGCACCAACCTACGAGCAGTACTTC. The chain recombines TRBV10-3 with TRBJ2-7, with a possible D match to TRBD2 (5 bases). Trimming removed 6 bases from V and 2 bases from J, with 23 bases in between. The CDR3 extends over 17 amino acids. In germline, CDR1 is ENHRY, CDR2 SYGVKD.

Only a few counts were recorded for this clonotype. One end of the junction does not line up with germline, which may come from a read error. This chain uses TRBV10-3 with TRBJ2-7; 10 bases are a match to TRBD2. CDR1 is ENHRY, CDR2 SYGVKD, per germline. The CDR3 sequence is 13 residues long. The CDR3 loop reads CAIWSGGAYEQCF. DNA for the CDR3: TGTGCCATCTGGAGCGGGGGGGCCTACGAGCAGTGCTTC.

This rearrangement joins TRBV5-5 to TRBJ2-5, with D hard to call. CDR1 and CDR2 from the germline V gene are SGHKS and YYEKEE (reference sequence). This CDR3 comprises 14 residues. V lost 5 bases, J lost 2 bases, and 13 bases lay in between. The CDR3 protein is CASRSYMGQETQYF. The DNA of the CDR3 is TGTGCCAGCAGGTCGTATATGGGGCAAGAGACCCAGTACTTC.

The chain is built from TRBV5-1 and TRBJ1-3, with TRBD1 matching over 7 bases. From germline, CDR1 is SGHRS and CDR2 YFSETQ. V trimming: 3 bases; J trimming: 7 bases; junction bases outside the gene matches: 13. The CDR3 totals 16 residues. This chain's CDR3 is CASSSLETGIANTIYF. In DNA form, the CDR3 reads TGCGCCAGCAGCTCACTAGAGACAGGGATAGCGAACACCATATATTTT.

This clonotype was seen a few times. The chain is built from TRBV11-1 and TRBJ1-6, with 8 bases lining up with TRBD1. Trimming took 3 bases from V and 5 from J; bases not matched to a gene: 6. Germline lookup yields CDR1 SGHAT and CDR2 FQDESV (reference sequence). The CDR3 is 16 residues long. The DNA of the CDR3 is TGTGCCAGCAGCTTTGGAGGGACAGGCCATAATTCACCCCTCCACTTT. This encodes CASSFGGTGHNSPLHF. The full variable domain, completed using reference TRBV11-1 and TRBJ1-6, is EAEVAQSPRYKITEKSQAVAFWCDPISGHATLYWYRQILGQGPELLVQFQDESVVDDSQLPKDRFSAERLKGVDSTLKIQPAELGDSAMYLCASSFGGTGHNSPLHFGNGTRLTVT.

CDR3 sequence reads: CASSLAGQGVEQYF. Here the CDR3 DNA reads TGTGCCAGCAGCTTAGCGGGACAGGGCGTTGAGCAGTACTTC. The J gene is TRBJ2-5, the V gene TRBV7-8; 9 positions match TRBD1. The V gene end was trimmed by 0 bases and the J gene end by 11 bases; junction bases not matched to a gene: 7. Per the germline V gene, CDR1 is SGHVS and CDR2 is FQNEAQ. The CDR3 runs 14 residues.

V usage is TRBV7-9 and J usage is TRBJ1-2, with TRBD1 as a possible D gene (6 bases). Germline CDR1 is SEHNR and CDR2 is FQNEAQ (reference sequence). Trimming removed 4 bases from V and 8 bases from J, with 23 bases in between. The CDR3 loop spans 16 amino acids. The DNA of the CDR3 is TGTGCCAGCAGCTCCGAAGCAGAGCGGGGGCGTCGGGGCTACACCTTC. Translating it yields CASSSEAERGRRGYTF.

Only a few counts were recorded for this clonotype. The V gene is TRBV12-3 or TRBV12-4, the J gene TRBJ2-4, with D maybe TRBD1 (6 bases). The V end was cut by 7 bases, the J end by 8 bases, with 12 bases between. CDR3 length equals 12 residues. Written as DNA, the CDR3 is TGTGCCAGCACCACCCCAGGGGACATTCAGTACTTC. Protein: CASTTPGDIQYF.

The chain uses TRBV2 and TRBJ1-1; D ambiguous. Trimming pared 6 bases from V and 4 bases from J, leaving 18 bases between. The CDR3 runs to 15 residues. Germline lookup yields CDR1 SNHLY and CDR2 FYNNEI. The CDR3 region has the DNA TGTGCCAGCAGAGAACCGGCCAGTAGCGGCACTGAAGCTTTCTTT. Translated: CASREPASSGTEAFF.

The V and J genes are TRBV25-1 and TRBJ1-1; 8 bases agree with TRBD1. Trimming took 0 bases from V and 6 from J; bases not matched to a gene: 6. The germline V gene encodes CDR1 MGHDK and CDR2 SYGVNS. CDR3 size: 15 residues. This CDR3 reads CASSEYGQGSPEAFF. CDR3 DNA sequence: TGTGCCAGCAGTGAATATGGACAGGGATCCCCTGAAGCTTTCTTT.

This clonotype was detected a few times. As DNA, the CDR3 is TGCAGCGTTGAAGGGCTAGCGGGGGAGTACGAGCAGTACTTC. As protein: CSVEGLAGEYEQYF. The chain joins TRBV29-1 to TRBJ2-5; TRBD2 aligns across 10 bases. The J call may be incorrect, as the DNA end agrees better with TRBJ2-7. Germline CDR1 and CDR2: SQVTM and ANQGSEA. The CDR3 length is 14 residues.

This clonotype was found many times. The rearrangement links TRBV7-6 to TRBJ2-5; D is unclear. Trimming removed 4 bases from V and 5 bases from J, with 8 bases in between. The CDR3 contains 12 residues. Germline V gives CDR1 SGHVS, CDR2 FNYEAQ. This chain's CDR3 is CASSSFDETQYF. CDR3 DNA sequence: TGTGCCAGCAGCTCCTTTGACGAGACCCAGTACTTC.

The chain uses TRBV11-2 and TRBJ1-2; no clear D gene. The CDR3 runs 18 residues. CDR1 is SGHAT, CDR2 FQNNGV, per germline. With 5 bases removed from V and 4 bases from J, the gap between germline ends came to 26 bases. For the CDR3, the DNA is TGTGCCAGCAGCACTCCCCGTAGAGCGCCACCCTCTATCTATGGCTACACCTTC. Its protein is CASSTPRRAPPSIYGYTF.

The V gene is TRBV12-3 or TRBV12-4, the J gene TRBJ2-1, with TRBD2 matching over 8 bases. J gave up 7 bases and V 6 bases, and 8 bases lay outside the gene matches. The CDR3 contains 14 residues. The CDR3 region has the DNA TGTGCCAGCAGCCGCGGGGGGATAGAGAATGAGCAGTTCTTC. It yields the protein CASSRGGIENEQFF.

This clonotype was detected a few times. The genes are TRBV10-3 and TRBJ2-5; D call uncertain. The germline V gene has CDR1 ENHRY and CDR2 SYGVKD. V was pared by 6 bases and J by 5 bases, with 10 bases between. The length of the CDR3 is 12 residues. The CDR3 DNA is TGTGCCATCAGCAGCTCAGCGGAGACCCAGTACTTC. It yields the protein CAISSSAETQYF.

This clonotype was seen more than once but under ten times. The rearrangement joins TRBV10-3 to TRBJ2-5; 12 bases are a match to TRBD2. This CDR3 is built from 15 residues. Unmatched junction bases numbered 10, after V lost 10 bases and J lost 4 bases. CDR1 ENHRY and CDR2 SYGVKD come from the germline V gene. The CDR3 DNA is TGTGCCACCTCACTAGCGGGAGGCCTGGGAGAGACCCAGTACTTC. Amino acid sequence: CATSLAGGLGETQYF.

This clonotype was found a few times. The rearrangement joins TRBV5-1 to TRBJ2-5; D ambiguous. Germline V gene data show CDR1 as SGHRS and CDR2 as YFSETQ. Deletions cut 3 bases from V and 11 bases from J, with 20 bases between. The CDR3 runs to 14 residues. CDR3 amino acids: CASSSRASGVEQYF. The CDR3 nucleotides are TGCGCCAGCAGCTCAAGGGCGTCTGGCGTAGAGCAGTACTTC.

This clonotype was detected only a few times. This chain links TRBV18 with TRBJ2-1; 7 nucleotides match TRBD1. The CDR3 has 15 residues. Per germline, CDR1 KGHSH and CDR2 LQKENI. V trimming: 1 base; J trimming: 4 bases; junction bases outside the gene matches: 4. The CDR3 here is CASSPQQGPYNEQFF. The CDR3 DNA follows: TGTGCCAGCTCACCACAACAGGGGCCATACAATGAGCAGTTCTTC.

The rearrangement links TRBV7-3 to TRBJ2-1, with a tentative D call TRBD2 (5 bases). CDR1 and CDR2 (germline): SGHTA, FQGTGA. V lost 5 bases and J lost 3, with 8 bases in between. The CDR3 totals 13 residues. Written as DNA, the CDR3 is TGTGCCAGCAGCCAGGAGGTCTACAATGAGCAGTTCTTC. Residues: CASSQEVYNEQFF.

This clonotype was detected a few times. The chain couples TRBV5-1 to TRBJ1-4; tentative D call: TRBD1 (5 bases). Between the trimmed V and J ends, which lost 7 bases and 6 bases, there was a span of 13 bases. This CDR3 is built from 13 residues. Germline lookup yields CDR1 SGHRS and CDR2 YFSETQ. The CDR3 protein is CASQTGADEKLFF. CDR3 sequence (DNA): TGCGCCAGCCAAACAGGAGCCGATGAAAAACTGTTTTTT.

The chain joins TRBV5-6 to TRBJ2-2; 8 positions match TRBD1. Germline loops: CDR1 SGHDT, CDR2 YYEEEE. This CDR3 comprises 16 residues. J lost 4 bases, V lost 4 bases, and 9 bases had no gene match. The CDR3 coding sequence is TGTGCCAGCAGCCTATCCGGGACAGGAGTCACCGGGGAGCTGTTTTTT. Protein: CASSLSGTGVTGELFF.

This chain uses TRBV12-5 with TRBJ1-1; D gene uncertain. The CDR3 sequence is 14 residues long. Germline CDR1 and CDR2: LGHNT and FRNRAP. V was pared by 0 bases and J by 4 bases, with 9 bases between. CDR3 amino acids: CASGLVNRGTEAFF. Here the CDR3 DNA reads TGTGCTAGTGGTTTGGTTAATCGGGGCACTGAAGCTTTCTTT.

This rearrangement joins TRBV6-1 to TRBJ2-2; no reliable D call. This CDR3 region has 14 residues. V was trimmed by 1 base and J by 7 bases, leaving 10 bases between them. CDR1 is MNHNS, CDR2 SASEGT, per germline. CDR3 sequence: CASSEGEWSGELFF. The CDR3 DNA reads TGTGCCAGCAGTGAAGGGGAATGGAGCGGGGAGCTGTTTTTT.

A few counts support this clonotype. The chain carries TRBV29-1 and TRBJ2-5; D unclear. V gave up 5 bases and J gave up 4 bases, with 8 bases separating them. The CDR3 has 11 residues. The germline CDR1 and CDR2 sequences are SQVTM and ANQGSEA. CDR3 nucleotides: TGCAGCGTTTTGTGGGGAGAGACCCAGTACTTC. Translation: CSVLWGETQYF. Full variable domain (outside the CDR3, taken from reference TRBV29-1 and TRBJ2-5): SAVISQKPSRDICQRGTSLTIQCQVDSQVTMMFWYRQQPGQSLTLIATANQGSEATYESGFVIDKFPISRPNLTFSTLTVSNMSPEDSSIYLCSVLWGETQYFGPGTRLLVL.

The gene calls are TRBV29-1 and TRBJ2-5, with 9 bases lining up with TRBD1. The last part of the DNA fits TRBJ2-7 better; the J call may be wrong. From germline, CDR1 is SQVTM and CDR2 ANQGSEA. The CDR3 has 12 amino acids. The CDR3: CSAGTGNDEQYF. The CDR3 DNA is TGCAGCGCAGGGACAGGGAACGACGAGCAGTACTTC.

The genes are TRBV12-3 or TRBV12-4 and TRBJ2-7; 7 bases match TRBD2. After removal of 2 bases from V and 3 bases from J, the junction contained 13 bases not matched to a gene. CDR3 length equals 17 residues. CDR3 bases: TGTGCCAGCAGTTTAATGATCCAGGGCGGGAGAAGCTACGAGCAGTACTTC. Its translation is CASSLMIQGGRSYEQYF.

The V and J genes are TRBV20-1 and TRBJ2-5; 7 bases fit TRBD1. The DNA end is a closer match to TRBJ2-7, so the J assignment may be wrong. Looked up from germline, CDR1 is DFQATT and CDR2 is SNEGSKA (reference sequence). This CDR3 has 14 residues. CDR3 protein: CSATRQGHSYEQYF. Here the CDR3 DNA reads TGCAGTGCTACCAGACAGGGCCACTCCTACGAGCAGTACTTC.

This clonotype occurred a few times. The chain joins TRBV7-9 to TRBJ2-1, with D possibly matching TRBD1 (5 bases). The CDR3 totals 13 residues. Trimming took off 3 bases at V and 7 bases at J, with 10 bases between the two ends. Germline values: CDR1 SEHNR, CDR2 FQNEAQ (reference sequence). The CDR3 loop reads CASSFSRQNEQFF. CDR3 nucleotide sequence: TGTGCCAGCAGCTTCTCCAGACAGAATGAGCAGTTCTTC.

In this sample, this clonotype turned up a few times. This chain uses TRBV5-6 with TRBJ2-5; TRBD2 aligns across 7 bases. Germline V CDR1 and CDR2: SGHDT, YYEEEE. The V segment lost 2 bases and the J segment 5 bases; nucleotides outside the gene matches: 6. The length of the CDR3 is 14 residues. CDR3 amino acids: CASSLRRGGETQYF. In nucleotides, the CDR3 is TGTGCCAGCAGCTTAAGACGGGGAGGGGAGACCCAGTACTTC. Full variable domain (outside the CDR3, taken from reference TRBV5-6 and TRBJ2-5): DAGVTQSPTHLIKTRGQQVTLRCSPKSGHDTVSWYQQALGQGPQFIFQYYEEEERQRGNFPDRFSGHQFPNYSSELNVNALLLGDSALYLCASSLRRGGETQYFGPGTRLLVL.

The genes are TRBV20-1 and TRBJ1-1, with D uncertain. Germline V lookup: CDR1 DFQATT, CDR2 SNEGSKA (reference sequence). V dropped 0 bases and J dropped 8 bases, with 10 bases sitting between them. The CDR3 has 12 amino acids. The CDR3 loop is CSAREPRWEAFF. In DNA form, the CDR3 reads TGCAGTGCTAGAGAGCCGAGGTGGGAAGCTTTCTTT.